This entry is about one T cell receptor beta chain. The antigen is not known. The CDR3 extends 3 residues past the end of the read, so its final part is completed from the germline J gene. The source of the sample is a study of T cells in women clearing cervical HPV infection. Background on the study: Blood came at first lesion visit for cases, post-clearance for controls.

Assay used: immunoSEQ multiplex PCR; TCRdb lists only in-frame clones, some missing. In total, the table holds 40,000 or so clones. The CDR3 extends over 15 amino acids. Germline lookup yields CDR1 SGHAT and CDR2 FQNNGV. Trimming stripped 1 base from V and 5 bases from J, with 12 bases between. Notes on the study in general: Cases and controls were distinguished at AUC about 0.8 by richness and V genes.

Sequences were obtained from blood buffy coat. The receptor's source is a woman aged 18 to 75 with a cervical HPV16 infection that either progressed to CIN3+ or cleared (not recorded which). The chain combines TRBV11-2 with TRBJ2-1; D is perhaps TRBD2 (5 bases). CDR3 DNA, as far as it was read: TGTGCCAGCAGCTTAGTGTTGACTACTAACAATGAG. This encodes CASSLVLTTNNE. In full, the CDR3 is CASSLVLTTNNEQFF.